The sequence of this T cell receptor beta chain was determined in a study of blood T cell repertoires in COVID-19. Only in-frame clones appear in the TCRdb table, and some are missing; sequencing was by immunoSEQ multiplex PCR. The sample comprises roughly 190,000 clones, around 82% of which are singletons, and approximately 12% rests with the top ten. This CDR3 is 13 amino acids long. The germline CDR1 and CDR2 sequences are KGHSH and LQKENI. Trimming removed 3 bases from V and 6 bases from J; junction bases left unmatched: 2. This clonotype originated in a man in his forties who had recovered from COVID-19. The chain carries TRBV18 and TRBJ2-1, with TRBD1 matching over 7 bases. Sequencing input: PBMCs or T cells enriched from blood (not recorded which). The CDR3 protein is CASSPGQPNEQFF. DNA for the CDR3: TGTGCCAGCTCACCGGGACAGCCCAATGAGCAGTTCTTC.